This T cell receptor beta chain was observed in a study of T cells in Graves' hyperthyroidism and ophthalmopathy. Findings and limits, study-wide: Blood held most thyroid clonotypes expanded above 0.001 frequency.

The TCR beta CDR3 regions underwent amplification using RNA transcripts as the source. The HTBI primer set served for first-round RT-PCR of the TCR CDR3. TCRdb reprocessed the multiplex PCR reads via MiXCR and lists one record per CDR3 protein. Among fewer than 450,000 distinct CDR3 sequences, about a sixth were seen once, and the ten largest hold approximately 35%. This clonotype was observed many times. Antigen unknown. Looked up from germline, CDR1 is MNHNS and CDR2 is SASEGT. Trimming removed 2 bases at V and 4 bases at J, with 6 bases between. The CDR3 runs 12 residues. Over 9 ml of fresh peripheral blood supplied the PBMCs.

The TCR sequence derives from a woman younger than 45 with Graves' hyperthyroidism that later progressed to Graves' ophthalmopathy. The rearrangement joins TRBV6-1 to TRBJ2-7, with a tentative D call TRBD2 (5 bases). The sequencing sample was made of blood. CDR3 in DNA: TGTGCCAGCAGTGAACGGGGTTACGAGCAGTACTTC. As protein: CASSERGYEQYF.